The present TCR beta chain was sequenced within a study of blood T cell repertoires in COVID-19. V shed 0 bases and J shed 5 bases, with 9 bases lying between them. This CDR3 contains 14 residues. Germline CDR1 is SGHRS and CDR2 is YFSETQ. Some clones are missing from TCRdb's copy, which holds only in-frame ones; the method was immunoSEQ multiplex PCR. The top ten clones hold approximately 1.5% of a sample with 430,000 or so clones, nearly 90% of them seen once. The sequence was obtained from a young woman who had been exposed to COVID-19. The material sequenced was PBMCs or T cells enriched from blood (not recorded which). This chain uses TRBV5-1 with TRBJ2-1; D perhaps matches TRBD2 (5 bases). In DNA, the CDR3 is TGCGCCAGCAGCTTGGTCGCGGGTAACAATGAGCAGTTCTTC. Residues: CASSLVAGNNEQFF.